The rows below give T cell receptor beta chains drawn from one sample of a study of blood T cell repertoires in COVID-19. Profiling relied on immunoSEQ multiplex PCR, and the TCRdb table lists in-frame clones only, not all of them. The sample has about 100,000 clones, less than 90% seen once. The sample comprised peripheral blood. Source of these receptors: a man older than 75 with active or convalescent COVID-19. CDR3s include the opening cysteine and the closing phenylalanine or tryptophan.

>TRBJ2-7|TRBV7-8|13
CASSPGHALEQYF
>TRBJ1-6|TRBV4-2|16
CASSQDIGQYNSPLHF
>TRBJ1-4|TRBV5-5|14
CASKPGQGKEKLFF
>TRBJ1-5|TRBV6-6|15
CASTPGQGFNQPQHF
>TRBJ1-1|TRBV5-1|14
CASSLQTENTEAFF
>TRBJ1-2|TRBV9|12
CASSVARGGYTF
>TRBJ2-7|TRBV5-1|15
CASSSLAGGPGEQYF
>TRBJ2-1|TRBV4-3|16
CASSQDGGSVYNEQFF
>TRBJ1-5|TRBV28|16
CASSRRGQGPNQPQHF
>TRBJ2-5|TRBV10-3|13
CAIQTSGQETQYF
>TRBJ2-5|TRBV12-3/TRBV12-4|12
CASSFGGRVQYF
>TRBJ2-4|TRBV7-6|15
CASSLGQGVKNIQYF
>TRBJ1-3|TRBV7-8|17
CASSLALAGHSGNTIYF
>TRBJ1-4|TRBV5-1|15
CASSSGSGVGEKLFF
>TRBJ2-2|TRBV11-2|14
CASSLTAGPGELFF
>TRBJ1-4|TRBV5-4|16
CASSQGSPLANEKLFF
>TRBJ1-1|TRBV29-1|13
CSVEQGANTEAFF
>TRBJ1-6|TRBV28|19
CASRNTGQGDSSYNSPLHF
>TRBJ2-1|TRBV12-2|16
CASRFPRTSGINEQFF
>TRBJ1-2|TRBV2|15
CASSEAGTGSYGYTF
>TRBJ1-2|TRBV6-5|15
CASRRDRRTNYGYTF
>TRBJ2-2|TRBV11-3|16
CASSVGTPTIAGELFF
>TRBJ2-7|TRBV23-1|16
CASSQGTSGRGYEQYF
>TRBJ2-7|TRBV7-2|14
CASSHRAGSNEQYF
>TRBJ2-2|TRBV6-2/TRBV6-3|16
CASSGTSPMNTGELFF
>TRBJ1-1|TRBV19|13
CASTGAGFTEAFF
>TRBJ2-1|TRBV9|18
CASSIGPGGPVSYNEQFF
>TRBJ2-1|TRBV4-3|17
CASSQDPSGTPYNEQFF
>TRBJ2-3|TRBV29-1|11
CSVAGTDTQYF